The sequence of this TCR beta chain was determined in a study of identical twins. Study conclusions and caveats: Out-of-frame alpha sequences that twins shared showed excess low generation probability.

At least ten counts were recorded for this clonotype. Its target is unknown. Everyone who gave samples was a healthy Caucasian. V was cut by 2 bases and J by 0 bases, with 12 bases left in between. The length of the CDR3 is 16 residues. The germline CDR1 and CDR2 sequences are MNHEY and SVGEGT. TCRdb redid the calling of the 5' RACE reads with MiXCR, one entry per CDR3 protein. This sample has about 720,000 distinct CDR3 sequences, with 8% to 9% found just once. These data are also associated with another study on yellow fever vaccine responses in identical twins. That report notes: Twins' vaccine T cell responses were reported to seem partly convergent and partly personalized.

Sequencing was performed on PBMCs. This chain connects TRBV6-2 or TRBV6-3 to TRBJ2-3, with D perhaps TRBD1 (5 bases). This TCR was recovered from a woman aged 18-29 years in good health. CDR3 in amino acids: CASSYTRVESTDTQYF. As DNA, the CDR3 is TGTGCCAGCAGTTACACCAGGGTGGAGAGCACAGATACGCAGTATTTT.